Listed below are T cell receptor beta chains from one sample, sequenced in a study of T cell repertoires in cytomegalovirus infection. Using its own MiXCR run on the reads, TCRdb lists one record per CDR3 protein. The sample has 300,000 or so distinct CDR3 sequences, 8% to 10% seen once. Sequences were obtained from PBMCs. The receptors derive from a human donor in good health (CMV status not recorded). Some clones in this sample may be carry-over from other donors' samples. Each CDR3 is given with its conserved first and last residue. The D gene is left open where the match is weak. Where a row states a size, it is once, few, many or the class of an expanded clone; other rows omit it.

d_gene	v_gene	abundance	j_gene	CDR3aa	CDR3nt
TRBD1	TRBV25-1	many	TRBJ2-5	CASTGGYETQYF	TGTGCCTCAACAGGGGGGTACGAGACCCAGTACTTC
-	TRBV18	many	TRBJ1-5	CASSPTTVQPQHF	TGTGCCAGCTCACCGACGACAGTGCAGCCCCAGCATTTT
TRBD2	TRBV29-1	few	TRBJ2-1	CSAISGDYNEQFF	TGCAGCGCTATTAGCGGGGACTACAATGAGCAGTTCTTC
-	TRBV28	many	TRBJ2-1	CASSPYDNEQFF	TGTGCCAGCAGTCCTTATGACAATGAGCAGTTCTTC
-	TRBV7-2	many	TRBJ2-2	CASSLWQTNTGELFF	TGTGCCAGCAGCTTATGGCAGACGAACACCGGGGAGCTGTTTTTT
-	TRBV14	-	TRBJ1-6	CASSHNLVRSPLHF	TGTGCCAGCAGCCATAATCTGGTGCGGTCACCCCTCCACTTT
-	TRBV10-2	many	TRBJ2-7	CASRRGQGYEQYF	TGCGCCAGCAGGCGGGGCCAGGGCTACGAGCAGTACTTC
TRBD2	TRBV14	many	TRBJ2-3	CASSRIGGGQDTQYF	TGTGCCAGCAGCCGTATCGGGGGGGGCCAGGATACGCAGTATTTT
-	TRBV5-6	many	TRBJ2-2	CASSLGGGLTGELFF	TGTGCCAGCAGCTTGGGGGGGGGCCTAACCGGGGAGCTGTTTTTT
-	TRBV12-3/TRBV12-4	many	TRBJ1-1	CASSLLDGGTEAFF	TGTGCCAGCAGTTTACTCGACGGGGGCACTGAAGCTTTCTTT
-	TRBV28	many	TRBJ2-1	CASSLKGPGSINEQFF	TGTGCCAGCAGTCTTAAGGGGCCAGGTAGTATCAATGAGCAGTTCTTC
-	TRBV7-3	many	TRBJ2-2	CASSIQAGLGTGELFF	TGTGCCAGCAGCATTCAGGCGGGTCTGGGTACCGGGGAGCTGTTTTTT
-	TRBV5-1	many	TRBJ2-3	CASSRDWSTDTQYF	TGCGCCAGCTCCAGGGATTGGAGCACAGATACGCAGTATTTT
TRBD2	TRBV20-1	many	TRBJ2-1	CSASGAGGRTYNEQFF	TGCAGTGCTAGTGGGGCGGGGGGGCGAACCTACAATGAGCAGTTCTTC
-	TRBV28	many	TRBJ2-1	CASSFTGSPYAEQFF	TGTGCCAGCAGTTTCACAGGGTCCCCCTACGCTGAGCAGTTCTTC
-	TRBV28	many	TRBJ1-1	CASSPSGGTEAFF	TGTGCCAGCAGTCCTTCGGGAGGCACTGAAGCTTTCTTT
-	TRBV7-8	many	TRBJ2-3	CASGGVTSTDTQYF	TGTGCCAGCGGAGGAGTCACTAGCACAGATACGCAGTATTTT
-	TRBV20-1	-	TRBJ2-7	CSARDDSWVTQYF	TGCAGTGCTAGAGATGACAGCTGGGTTACGCAGTACTTC
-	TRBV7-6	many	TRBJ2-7	CASSRGVGGEGYEQYF	TGTGCCAGCTCTCGGGGGGTAGGGGGTGAGGGGTACGAGCAGTACTTC
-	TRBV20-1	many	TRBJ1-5	CSAGRGNQPQHF	TGCAGTGCTGGCAGGGGAAATCAGCCCCAGCATTTT
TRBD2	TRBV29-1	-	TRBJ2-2	CSVPSPFGGVGTGELFF	TGCAGCGTTCCCTCTCCTTTCGGGGGGGTAGGGACCGGGGAGCTGTTTTTT
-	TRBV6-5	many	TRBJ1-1	CASSYGMKAFF	TGTGCCAGCAGTTATGGCATGAAAGCTTTCTTT
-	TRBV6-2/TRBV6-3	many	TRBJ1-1	CASSRDITLTGTEAFF	TGTGCCAGCAGCAGGGACATAACCCTAACGGGCACTGAAGCTTTCTTT
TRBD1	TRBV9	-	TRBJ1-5	CASSIGGYNQPQHF	TGTGCCAGCAGCATAGGGGGCTACAATCAGCCCCAGCATTTT
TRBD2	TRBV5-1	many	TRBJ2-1	CASSYLAGGVNEQFF	TGCGCCAGCAGCTACCTAGCGGGGGGGGTCAATGAGCAGTTCTTC
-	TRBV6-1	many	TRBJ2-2	CASSVLGDTGELFF	TGTGCCAGCAGTGTTTTGGGGGACACCGGGGAGCTGTTTTTT
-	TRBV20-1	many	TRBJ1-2	CSAHGKGDHGYTF	TGCAGTGCCCACGGGAAGGGGGACCATGGCTACACCTTC
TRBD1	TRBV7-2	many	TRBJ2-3	CASSLQQGNTDTQYF	TGTGCCAGCAGCTTACAACAGGGGAACACAGATACGCAGTATTTT
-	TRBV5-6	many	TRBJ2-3	CASSLGRPADTQYF	TGTGCCAGCAGCTTAGGCAGGCCCGCAGATACGCAGTATTTT
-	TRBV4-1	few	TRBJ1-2	CASSSQRRGVESNYGYTF	TGCGCCAGCAGCTCCCAACGGAGGGGGGTAGAATCTAACTATGGCTACACCTTC
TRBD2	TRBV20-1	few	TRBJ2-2	CSALGLAGENTGELFF	TGCAGTGCGTTAGGACTAGCGGGAGAGAACACCGGGGAGCTGTTTTTT
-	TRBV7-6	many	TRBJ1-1	CASSLGAGVDEAFF	TGTGCCAGCAGCTTAGGAGCAGGGGTCGATGAAGCTTTCTTT
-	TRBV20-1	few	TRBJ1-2	CSAITGLHGYTF	TGCAGTGCTATTACAGGGCTCCATGGCTACACCTTC
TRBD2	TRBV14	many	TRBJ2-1	CASSQDLAANEQFF	TGTGCCAGCAGCCAAGATCTAGCGGCCAATGAGCAGTTCTTC
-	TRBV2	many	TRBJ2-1	CASSRNRLYEQFF	TGTGCCAGCAGCAGGAACCGACTCTATGAGCAGTTCTTC
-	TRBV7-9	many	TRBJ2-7	CASSFGPAYEQYF	TGTGCCAGCAGCTTCGGTCCCGCCTACGAGCAGTACTTC
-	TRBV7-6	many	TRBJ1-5	CASSPQIWTEKALNQPQHF	TGTGCCAGCAGCCCCCAGATTTGGACAGAAAAAGCTCTCAATCAGCCCCAGCATTTT
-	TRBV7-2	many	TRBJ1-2	CASSPNRDKGGYTF	TGTGCCAGCAGCCCCAACAGGGATAAAGGTGGCTACACCTTC
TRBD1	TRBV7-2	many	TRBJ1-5	CASSFRDSGNQPQHF	TGTGCCAGCAGCTTCCGGGACAGCGGCAATCAGCCCCAGCATTTT
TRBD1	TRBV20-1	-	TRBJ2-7	CSAREGGTGFDGQYF	TGCAGTGCTAGAGAGGGGGGGACAGGGTTCGACGGGCAGTACTTC